This TCR beta chain was retrieved from a study of shared clonotypes between healthy human individuals. Per germline, CDR1 MRHNA and CDR2 SNTAGT. The ends were cut back, 5 bases at V and 1 base at J, with 8 bases in the middle. The CDR3 has 13 residues. Method: immunoSEQ multiplex PCR; TCRdb's copy keeps in-frame clones and lacks some. The repertoire holds 2 million to 2.5 million clones, with nearly 97% as singletons. V usage is TRBV6-4 and J usage is TRBJ1-1; D unclear. The TCR was taken from a man in his late teens or twenties in good health. Sequenced: naive CD4+ T cells sorted from blood. The subset is: CD45RA+ positively selected. In nucleotides, the CDR3 is TGTGCCAGCAGTTCGGAGGCGAACACTGAAGCTTTCTTT. It encodes CASSSEANTEAFF.